The 10 T cell receptor beta chains listed next were all sequenced from one sample in a study of T cell clonotyping in hematopoietic cell transplantation. The data were produced by immunoSEQ multiplex PCR, yet TCRdb's version contains in-frame clones alone and is incomplete. Seen here are roughly 27,000 clones, around 95% observed once, and the top ten hold less than 1.5%. Sequenced sample: peripheral blood mononuclear cells. Receptor source: a man between 50 and 59 years old in good health. Some clones in this sample may be carry-over from other donors' samples.

This sequence joins TRBV5-1 and TRBJ1-6, with TRBD1 as a possible D gene (6 bases). Germline V gives CDR1 SGHRS, CDR2 YFSETQ. CDR3 length equals 16 residues. V lost 0 bases and J lost 7, with 14 bases in between. The CDR3 region is CASSLDSLRGNSPLHF. The DNA of the CDR3 is TGCGCCAGCAGCTTGGACAGCCTGAGGGGGAATTCACCCCTCCACTTT.

This chain connects TRBV9 to TRBJ2-7; D gene ambiguous. The germline CDR1 and CDR2 sequences are SGDLS and YYNGEE. V was cut by 3 bases and J by 4 bases, with 14 bases left in between. This CDR3 spans 14 amino acids. The CDR3 coding sequence is TGTGCCAGCAGCGAGACGAGCGTCGAATACGAGCAGTACTTC. Its translation: CASSETSVEYEQYF.

The chain carries TRBV2 and TRBJ1-1; 7 bases are shared with TRBD1. V was clipped by 10 bases and J by 5 bases; unmatched bases: 7. Germline V CDR1 and CDR2: SNHLY, FYNNEI. CDR3 length: 12 amino acids. The CDR3 nucleotides read TGTGCCACCAAGACAGGGTGGACTGAAGCTTTCTTT. Residues: CATKTGWTEAFF.

The chain joins TRBV14 to TRBJ1-1; no definite D call. This CDR3 comprises 15 residues. The germline V gene encodes CDR1 SGHDN and CDR2 FVKESK. V was pared by 3 bases and J by 0 bases, with 11 bases between. CDR3 coding DNA: TGTGCCAGCAGCCAGCTCGGCGGCCTGAACACTGAAGCTTTCTTT. Its translation is CASSQLGGLNTEAFF. The full variable domain, rest sourced from reference TRBV14 and TRBJ1-1, is EAGVTQFPSHSVIEKGQTVTLRCDPISGHDNLYWYRRVMGKEIKFLLHFVKESKQDESGMPNNRFLAERTGGTYSTLKVQPAELEDSGVYFCASSQLGGLNTEAFFGQGTRLTVV.

The chain carries TRBV4-1 and TRBJ2-1; a weak D match, TRBD2 (5 bases). The CDR3 has 15 amino acids. The V gene's germline CDR1 is MGHRA and CDR2 YSYEKL. V dropped 8 bases and J dropped 2 bases, with 16 bases sitting between them. CDR3 sequence: CASSPRSGTYNEQFF. In nucleotides, the CDR3 is TGCGCCAGCTCTCCACGGTCGGGGACCTACAATGAGCAGTTCTTC.

This clone was recorded only once. This chain links TRBV2 with TRBJ1-1, with D hard to call. Per the germline V gene, CDR1 is SNHLY and CDR2 is FYNNEI. Trimming shortened V by 5 bases and J by 6 bases, and 4 bases separated the two germline ends. This CDR3 is 10 amino acids long. The CDR3 region has the DNA TGTGCCAGCAGTAGCTCTGAAGCTTTCTTT. Its protein product is CASSSSEAFF.

This chain connects TRBV6-5 to TRBJ2-5; 8 bases are a match to TRBD1. Germline-derived CDR1 and CDR2 are MNHEY and SVGAGI. V shed 6 bases, J shed 5 bases, and the junction held 11 bases outside the gene matches. This CDR3 has 15 amino acids. CDR3 region: CASSPDRGWRETQYF. The CDR3 DNA is TGTGCCAGCAGCCCAGACAGGGGATGGCGGGAGACCCAGTACTTC.

V is TRBV9 and J is TRBJ1-4, with D possibly TRBD1 on 5 matching bases. The V and J ends lost 4 bases and 0 bases respectively, with 7 bases between them. Germline V CDR1 and CDR2: SGDLS, YYNGEE. This CDR3 has 14 residues. CDR3 protein: CASSPGTTNEKLFF. The CDR3 DNA follows: TGTGCCAGCAGCCCAGGGACAACTAATGAAAAACTGTTTTTT.

This chain links TRBV6-5 with TRBJ1-2; D uncertain. From germline, CDR1 is MNHEY and CDR2 SVGAGI. The CDR3 length is 16 residues. Trimming shortened V by 0 bases and J by 7 bases, and 18 bases separated the two germline ends. The CDR3 region has the DNA TGTGCCAGCAGTTACTCGCTTCATGAGGGCCTAACTGGCTACACCTTC. This sequence encodes CASSYSLHEGLTGYTF.

The rearrangement uses TRBV6-5 and TRBJ1-2, with unresolved D. Germline-derived CDR1 and CDR2 are MNHEY and SVGAGI. V lost 1 base and J 8 bases, leaving 17 bases between the germline ends. This CDR3 is built from 15 residues. Here the CDR3 DNA reads TGTGCCAGCAGTTACTTCGAGGTCGGGTTGGGGGGCTACACCTTC. Protein product: CASSYFEVGLGGYTF.